The T cell receptor beta chain described here comes from a study of T cell responses to AZD1222 COVID-19 vaccine. Worth noting for this clone: Its target is unknown.

V was trimmed by 3 bases and J by 7 bases, leaving 16 bases between them. The CDR3 has 15 amino acids. Germline-derived CDR1 and CDR2 are MNHEY and SMNVEV (reference sequence). Method: immunoSEQ multiplex PCR; TCRdb's copy keeps in-frame clones and lacks some. The sample holds 100,000 to 150,000 clones, over 80% seen once. General observations from the study: Variant regions that are unmutated are reportedly the target of nearly half of spike-specific TCRs. Recipients of two AZD1222 doses showed rising Spike-specific TCR breadth and depth.

The TCR sequence derives from an adult in good health. The specimen was peripheral blood, collected on day 0 of AZD1222 vaccination. The rearrangement joins TRBV27 to TRBJ2-1; perhaps TRBD1 as D (6 bases). The CDR3 here is CASSFLGTKGNEQFF. The CDR3 coding sequence is TGTGCCAGCAGTTTCTTAGGGACAAAGGGGAATGAGCAGTTCTTC.